This entry is about one T cell receptor beta chain. Its cognate antigen is unknown. The sample belongs to a study of OX40 agonist ivuxolimab in advanced cancers. Study in general: Clinicians treated patients with ivuxolimab, an agonistic anti-OX40 (CD134) antibody. Partial response was recorded in three patients: one hepatocellular carcinoma and two cutaneous melanoma cases.

Points from the study as a whole: Average numbers of expanded clones were greater in CD8+ T cells than in CD4+.

Sequenced by immunoSEQ multiplex PCR; TCRdb stores in-frame clones only, minus some. Of roughly 20,000 clones detected, roughly 70% appear once; the ten largest clones hold 20% to 30%. Patients who had autoimmune disease history or got systemic immunosuppression were left out. V was clipped by 4 bases and J by 4 bases; unmatched bases: 2. This CDR3 contains 14 residues. Looked up from germline, CDR1 is SGHKS and CDR2 is YYEKEE (reference sequence). Sequences were derived from CD4+ or CD8+ T cells sorted from blood, sampled in a trial of the OX40 agonist ivuxolimab. The chain joins TRBV5-5 to TRBJ2-1, with 10 positions matching TRBD1. The TCR sequence derives from an adult with an advanced solid tumor such as melanoma, head and neck, liver or kidney cancer. CDR3 bases: TGTGCCAGCAGCGCGGGACAGGGGTACAATGAGCAGTTCTTC. Its protein product is CASSAGQGYNEQFF.